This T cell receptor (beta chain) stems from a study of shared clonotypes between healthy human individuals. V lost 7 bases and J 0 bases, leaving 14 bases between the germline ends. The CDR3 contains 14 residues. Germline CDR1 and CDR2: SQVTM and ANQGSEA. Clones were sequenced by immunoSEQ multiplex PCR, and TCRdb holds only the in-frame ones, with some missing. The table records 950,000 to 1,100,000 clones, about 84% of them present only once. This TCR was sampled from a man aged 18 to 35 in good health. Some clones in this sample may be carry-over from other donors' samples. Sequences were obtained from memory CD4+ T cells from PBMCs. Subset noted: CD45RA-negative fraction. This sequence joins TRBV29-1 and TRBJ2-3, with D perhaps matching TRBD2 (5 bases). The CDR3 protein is CSAHRLLSTDTQYF. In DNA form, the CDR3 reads TGCAGCGCCCATCGACTACTTAGCACAGATACGCAGTATTTT.